This TCR beta chain was found in a study of a mutant IDH1 vaccine in newly diagnosed glioma. Study background: Sex distribution of treated patients was around 62% male and about 38% female; mean age was 40.4 years. The study's findings and limits: Pseudoprogression seemingly bore no relation to changes in top peripheral T cell clonotypes. Altogether, around 93% of patients exhibited vaccine-induced immune responses.

The table came from immunoSEQ multiplex PCR; TCRdb's copy has only in-frame clones and leaves some out. This table holds about 63,000 clones, 80% to 90% found once. Remarks on this clone: Its antigen remains unidentified.

Time point of the sample: baseline, week 1 (first vaccination visit). Treatment indicated: pre-vaccination baseline after standard-of-care therapy. The sequenced sample was peripheral blood mononuclear cells (PBMCs), obtained from a glioma patient treated with radiotherapy, temozolomide or both. This TCR came from a woman younger than 35 with glioma. Some clones in this sample may be carry-over from other donors' samples.

Written as DNA, the CDR3 is TGTGCCAGTAGTATGGGCGATACGCAGTATTTT. Its protein product is CASSMGDTQYF. The rearrangement joins TRBV19 to TRBJ2-3; D gene uncertain. Between the trimmed V and J ends, which lost 3 bases and 6 bases, there was a span of 4 bases. Germline V gene sequence: CDR1 LNHDA, CDR2 SQIVND (reference sequence). This CDR3 spans 11 amino acids.